Following are 16 T cell receptor beta chains from one sample sequenced in a study of technical replicates of blood from several donors. Clones were sequenced by immunoSEQ multiplex PCR, and TCRdb holds only the in-frame ones, with some missing. This repertoire shows tens of thousands of clones, approximately 98% found once; its top ten account for approximately 0.2%. The specimen sequenced was T cells isolated from PBMCs. Receptors were obtained from a human donor in good health.

The chain recombines TRBV6-1 with TRBJ2-7, with 12 bases identical to TRBD1. In germline, CDR1 is MNHNS, CDR2 SASEGT. Trimming cost V 1 base and J 4 bases; bases outside gene matches: 2. The CDR3 spans 15 residues. In DNA, the CDR3 is TGTGCCAGCAGTGAAGGGGACAGGGGGCCGTACGAGCAGTACTTC. Amino acid sequence: CASSEGDRGPYEQYF.

The chain recombines TRBV5-1 with TRBJ1-5; D is possibly TRBD1 (5 bases). The CDR3 runs 14 residues. Germline-derived CDR1 and CDR2 are SGHRS and YFSETQ. V gave up 4 bases and J gave up 5 bases, with 13 bases separating them. CDR3: CASSPGAGDQPQHF. CDR3 nucleotides: TGCGCCAGCAGCCCCGGGGCGGGAGATCAGCCCCAGCATTTT.

V is TRBV7-9 and J is TRBJ2-5; D is unresolved. The CDR3 totals 13 residues. Per the germline V gene, CDR1 is SEHNR and CDR2 is FQNEAQ (reference sequence). V lost 1 base, J lost 5 bases, and 8 bases lay in between. CDR3 sequence reads: CASSLGQVETQYF. The CDR3, as DNA: TGTGCCAGCAGCTTAGGGCAGGTTGAGACCCAGTACTTC.

V usage is TRBV10-3 and J usage is TRBJ2-7, with D maybe TRBD2 (6 bases). The germline CDR1 and CDR2 sequences are ENHRY and SYGVKD. The CDR3 spans 15 residues. V lost 4 bases and J 7 bases, leaving 20 bases between the germline ends. As DNA, the CDR3 is TGTGCCATCAGTGCGACTTCGGGAGCTAGTTTTGAGCAGTACTTC. It encodes CAISATSGASFEQYF.

The genes are TRBV28 and TRBJ2-5, with 7 bases fitting TRBD1. Losses at the gene ends were 5 bases for V and 5 bases for J; bases not matched to a gene: 11. Germline CDR1 and CDR2: MDHEN and SYDVKM. This CDR3 spans 15 amino acids. CDR3 sequence reads: CASSTDRVIIETQYF. CDR3 nucleotides: TGTGCCAGCAGTACCGACAGGGTAATTATCGAGACCCAGTACTTC.

V gene TRBV9 combines with J gene TRBJ2-1; TRBD2 is a possible D gene (6 bases). Trimming removed 1 base at V and 3 bases at J, with 11 bases between. The CDR3 length is 15 residues. The germline V gene encodes CDR1 SGDLS and CDR2 YYNGEE. The CDR3 reads CASSVSRGIYNEQFF. CDR3 coding DNA: TGTGCCAGCAGCGTATCCCGGGGGATCTACAATGAGCAGTTCTTC.

V and J are TRBV27 and TRBJ2-4; TRBD1 is a possible D gene (5 bases). V shed 6 bases and J shed 0 bases, with 15 bases lying between them. Germline V gives CDR1 MNHEY, CDR2 SMNVEV (reference sequence). CDR3 length equals 16 residues. In DNA form, the CDR3 reads TGTGCCAGCAGCCCATTTCAGGGTATAGCCAAAAACATTCAGTACTTC. This encodes CASSPFQGIAKNIQYF.

The chain combines TRBV7-9 with TRBJ1-5; unclear D gene. Trimming cost V 3 bases and J 6 bases, with 15 bases left between them. The V gene's germline CDR1 is SEHNR and CDR2 FQNEAQ (reference sequence). This CDR3 is 15 amino acids long. CDR3 DNA: TGTGCCAGCAGCTTTTTAAATGATCACAGTCAGCCCCAGCATTTT. It yields the protein CASSFLNDHSQPQHF.

The chain is built from TRBV19 and TRBJ2-5, with 8 bases aligning to TRBD1. The CDR3 extends over 13 amino acids. Germline V gene lookup returns CDR1 LNHDA and CDR2 SQIVND (reference sequence). V lost 3 bases and J lost 6; bases outside the gene matches: 3. The CDR3 reads CASSIDRGKTQYF. CDR3 DNA sequence: TGTGCCAGTAGTATTGACAGGGGAAAGACCCAGTACTTC.

CDR3 sequence reads: CASSLDSNPGTAFTDTQYF. The CDR3 coding sequence is TGTGCCAGCAGCTTAGATAGCAACCCCGGGACAGCCTTCACAGATACGCAGTATTTT. V usage is TRBV11-3 and J usage is TRBJ2-3; TRBD1 matches 7 bases. Germline CDR1 and CDR2: SGHNT and YENEEA. This CDR3 is 19 amino acids long. Trimming at V came to 0 bases and at J to 2 bases, leaving 14 bases not matched to a gene.

The chain carries TRBV19 and TRBJ2-2, with a weak D call TRBD1 (6 bases). The CDR3 runs 13 residues. The germline V and J ends were trimmed by 8 bases and 1 base, with 8 bases remaining between them. Germline loops: CDR1 LNHDA, CDR2 SQIVND (reference sequence). The CDR3 region is CASFRGNTGELFF. CDR3 coding DNA: TGTGCCAGTTTCAGGGGGAACACCGGGGAGCTGTTTTTT.

The CDR3 loop reads CASSLSSGSEQYF. CDR3 coding DNA: TGTGCCAGCAGTTTATCTTCTGGGAGCGAGCAGTACTTC. The chain has TRBV27 and TRBJ2-7; a possible D gene is TRBD2 (5 bases). V lost 0 bases, J lost 6 bases, and 9 bases lay in between. Germline V gene lookup returns CDR1 MNHEY and CDR2 SMNVEV (reference sequence). There are 13 residues in the CDR3.

The CDR3 here is CASREIGGLDTQYF. In DNA, the CDR3 is TGTGCCAGCAGGGAGATAGGGGGCTTAGATACGCAGTATTTT. V gene TRBV27 combines with J gene TRBJ2-3; 7 nucleotides align to TRBD1. CDR1 is MNHEY and CDR2 is SMNVEV in the germline V gene (reference sequence). CDR3 size: 14 residues. V was clipped by 6 bases and J by 5 bases; unmatched bases: 8.

This clone was observed a single time. The chain recombines TRBV5-4 with TRBJ2-7; D not certain. The length of the CDR3 is 13 residues. Germline V gives CDR1 SGHNT, CDR2 YYREEE (reference sequence). The V gene lost 0 bases and the J gene lost 7 bases, with 11 bases spanning the gap. The CDR3 DNA is TGTGCCAGCAGCTTGGGCGGTTCCCGGGAGCAGTACTTC. Encoded protein: CASSLGGSREQYF.

This chain links TRBV13 with TRBJ2-5; 8 nucleotides align to TRBD1. CDR1 is PRHDT and CDR2 is FYEKMQ in the germline V gene (reference sequence). The trim removed 2 bases at V and 2 bases at J, leaving 4 bases unmatched. This CDR3 comprises 15 residues. The CDR3: CASSLQGAGQETQYF. DNA for the CDR3: TGTGCCAGCAGCTTACAGGGGGCAGGGCAAGAGACCCAGTACTTC.

V gene TRBV6-5 combines with J gene TRBJ2-1, with D unclear. Trimming took 0 bases from V and 3 from J, leaving 3 bases between them. The CDR3 length is 13 residues. Germline V CDR1 and CDR2: MNHEY, SVGAGI. The CDR3 DNA reads as TGTGCCAGCAGTTACTCCGGCTACAATGAGCAGTTCTTC. It is translated as CASSYSGYNEQFF.